This is a list of T cell receptor beta chains from one sample in a study of shared clonotypes between healthy human individuals. Here immunoSEQ multiplex PCR was the method, and the copy in TCRdb shows in-frame clones only, minus some. The table has around 1.9 million clones, about 93% seen once. The source material was naive CD8+ T cells from PBMCs. The receptors originated from a young man in good health. Some clones in this sample may be carry-over from other donors' samples. The CDR3 runs from the conserved cysteine through the conserved F or W. The order of the fields is V gene, J gene, clone size, CDR3 length, D gene, CDR3 DNA, CDR3 protein. A D gene is named only where the DNA matches it firmly. Only some rows state a clone size, as once, few, many or a class for expanded clones.

>TRBV2|TRBJ2-1|-|16|TRBD2
TGTGCCAGCAGTTATACCCTAGCGGGAGTAAAAAATGAGCAGTTCTTC
CASSYTLAGVKNEQFF
>TRBV27|TRBJ2-1|-|15|-
TGTGCCAGCAGTTTAGCGGGAAGCTCCTACAATGAGCAGTTCTTC
CASSLAGSSYNEQFF
>TRBV19|TRBJ2-6|-|19|-
TGTGCCAGTAGCACTACATGGCGGATTGCCTCGAGCGGGGCCAACGTCCTGACTTTC
CASSTTWRIASSGANVLTF
>TRBV7-9|TRBJ2-5|-|14|-
TGTGCCAGCAGCTTAGTAGGACTAGGGGGGACCCAGTACTTC
CASSLVGLGGTQYF
>TRBV11-1|TRBJ2-1|-|13|-
TGTGCCAGCAGCTATCAGGAGGGAAATGAGCAGTTCTTC
CASSYQEGNEQFF
>TRBV6-1|TRBJ1-2|-|14|-
TGTGCCAGCAGTGATATAAGGACGGGGGATGGCTACACCTTC
CASSDIRTGDGYTF
>TRBV27|TRBJ2-6|-|17|TRBD2
TGTGCCAGCGGGGGACTAGCGGGAGTTAACGGGGCCAACGTCCTGACTTTC
CASGGLAGVNGANVLTF
>TRBV6-5|TRBJ2-3|once|14|-
TGTGCCAGCAGTTACACCACGCCCTCTAATACGCAGTATTTT
CASSYTTPSNTQYF
>TRBV10-1|TRBJ2-1|-|14|TRBD2
TGCGCCAGCAGTGAGACGGGAGGGCCAAATGAGCAGTTCTTC
CASSETGGPNEQFF
>TRBV5-6|TRBJ1-5|-|15|TRBD1
TGTGCCAGCAGCTTCGGGACAGGGTCTCATCAGCCCCAGCATTTT
CASSFGTGSHQPQHF
>TRBV10-1|TRBJ2-7|-|15|TRBD2
TGCGCCAGCAGTGAGACTAGCGGGAGTACCCACGAGCAGTACTTC
CASSETSGSTHEQYF
>TRBV7-9|TRBJ1-1|-|14|TRBD1
TGTGCCAGCAGCGCGGGACAGGGGGCAGCTGAAGCTTTCTTT
CASSAGQGAAEAFF
>TRBV28|TRBJ1-5|once|15|-
TGTGCCAGCAGTTTATTTTCTGGGTTTGATCAGCCCCAGCATTTT
CASSLFSGFDQPQHF
>TRBV7-6|TRBJ2-3|-|13|-
TGTGCCAGCAGCCCACGCATGACAGATACGCAGTATTTT
CASSPRMTDTQYF
>TRBV28|TRBJ1-5|-|15|TRBD1
TGTGCCAGCGAGGACAGGGGGCGAAGCAATCAGCCCCAGCATTTT
CASEDRGRSNQPQHF
>TRBV4-1|TRBJ1-1|-|14|-
TGCGCCAGCAGCCAAGGAACAGTCAACACTGAAGCTTTCTTT
CASSQGTVNTEAFF
>TRBV7-9|TRBJ2-3|-|15|-
TGTGCCAGCAGCTCGAGGACCCTAGCCACAGATACGCAGTATTTT
CASSSRTLATDTQYF
>TRBV7-9|TRBJ2-7|-|15|TRBD1
TGTGCCAGCAGCGTCCGGGACAGGCACTCCTACGAGCAGTACTTC
CASSVRDRHSYEQYF
>TRBV9|TRBJ2-5|-|14|TRBD1
TGTGCCAGCAGCGTAGGGACAGGGGTCGAGACCCAGTACTTC
CASSVGTGVETQYF
>TRBV18|TRBJ1-3|-|18|-
TGTGCCAGCTCACAGAGCCCGGGACGGCCGGATTCTGGAAACACCATATATTTT
CASSQSPGRPDSGNTIYF
>TRBV5-8|TRBJ2-1|-|15|TRBD1
TGTGCCAGCAGCTCCGGACAGGTCTCCTACAATGAGCAGTTCTTC
CASSSGQVSYNEQFF
>TRBV5-4|TRBJ1-1|few|11|-
TGTGCCAGCCACGAGGGGGATCGAGCTTTCTTT
CASHEGDRAFF
>TRBV11-1|TRBJ2-2|once|15|TRBD2
TGTGCCAGCACCCCACTAGCGTCGAACACCGGGGAGCTGTTTTTT
CASTPLASNTGELFF
>TRBV13|TRBJ2-1|once|13|TRBD2
TGTGCCAGCAAGGAGGGACTAGCAGCCGAGCAGTTCTTC
CASKEGLAAEQFF
>TRBV6-5|TRBJ1-2|-|15|-
TGTGCCAGCAGCCCGCTCTCAGGACTCCACTATGGCTACACCTTC
CASSPLSGLHYGYTF
>TRBV9|TRBJ1-1|-|15|-
TGTGCCAGCAGCGTAGTGACGGTAATGAACACTGAAGCTTTCTTT
CASSVVTVMNTEAFF
>TRBV7-9|TRBJ2-7|-|13|-
TGTGCCAGCAGGAAAGGTGTATCCCCCGAGCAGTACTTC
CASRKGVSPEQYF
>TRBV9|TRBJ1-3|-|15|-
TGTGCCAGCAGCGTAGTCCCAGGCGACGGAAACACCATATATTTT
CASSVVPGDGNTIYF
>TRBV15|TRBJ2-1|-|15|TRBD2
TGTGCCACCAGCCCCCGGGGCGGGAGGGGCAATGAGCAGTTCTTC
CATSPRGGRGNEQFF
>TRBV27|TRBJ1-4|-|15|-
TGTGCCGCACCTTATTATCGATCTACCCAACCCAAACTGTTTTTT
CAAPYYRSTQPKLFF
>TRBV4-2|TRBJ2-7|-|15|-
TGTGCCAGCAGCCCATTTGAGACTAAATCCTACGAGCAGTACTTC
CASSPFETKSYEQYF
>TRBV28|TRBJ2-7|-|14|-
TGTGCCAGCAGGCGGCCGGGACACCAGTACGAGCAGTACTTC
CASRRPGHQYEQYF
>TRBV2|TRBJ2-7|-|16|-
TGTGCCAGCAGCTTCCTCGGGGGGCGTACCTCCTACGAGCAGTACTTC
CASSFLGGRTSYEQYF
>TRBV10-3|TRBJ2-5|-|14|TRBD1
TGTGCCTCGGGACAGATAAATGTCCAAGAGACCCAGTACTTC
CASGQINVQETQYF
>TRBV29-1|TRBJ2-7|-|13|TRBD1
TGCAGCGTTGAGGACAGGTTGACCTACGAGCAGTACTTC
CSVEDRLTYEQYF
>TRBV28|TRBJ2-4|-|17|TRBD2
TGTGCCAGCAGTTCCCCCAAGGGAGGGTACTTGAAAAACATTCAGTACTTC
CASSSPKGGYLKNIQYF
>TRBV10-2|TRBJ2-1|-|15|-
TGCGCCAGCAGGGATAGACAGGAGGGCGGGGATGAGCAGTTCTTC
CASRDRQEGGDEQFF
>TRBV7-9|TRBJ1-2|-|14|-
TGTGCCAGCAGCTTAGGGTCGGCGGGGGATGGCTACACCTTC
CASSLGSAGDGYTF
>TRBV25-1|TRBJ1-2|few|11|-
TGTGCCAGCAGTGCCCCGGGTGGCTACACCTTC
CASSAPGGYTF
>TRBV2|TRBJ1-3|-|15|-
TGTGCCAGCAGTGAAACAGTTATCTCTGGAAACACCATATATTTT
CASSETVISGNTIYF
>TRBV6-5|TRBJ2-5|-|13|-
TGTGCCAGCAGTTATTCGGGAATAGAGACCCAGTACTTC
CASSYSGIETQYF
>TRBV5-1|TRBJ2-1|-|17|-
TGCGCCAGCAGCTTGTACCCAGACAGGGGACTAGCCAATGAGCAGTTCTTC
CASSLYPDRGLANEQFF
>TRBV5-4|TRBJ2-3|-|19|-
TGTGCCAGCAGCGGGATGGAGGCCCAGAGGGATCATCGGACAGATACGCAGTATTTT
CASSGMEAQRDHRTDTQYF
>TRBV5-1|TRBJ1-1|-|15|TRBD1
TGCGCCAGCAGTACGGGACAGGGCATGAACACTGAAGCTTTCTTT
CASSTGQGMNTEAFF
>TRBV9|TRBJ1-1|-|15|TRBD1
TGTGCCAGCAGCGCTTCACCGGGGACAGGGGTTAAAGCTTTCTTT
CASSASPGTGVKAFF
>TRBV7-9|TRBJ1-3|-|18|TRBD1
TGTGCCAGCAGCTTATCTTCCGTCAGGGGGCCCTCTGGAAACACCATATATTTT
CASSLSSVRGPSGNTIYF
>TRBV4-1|TRBJ2-5|once|17|-
TGCGCCAGCAGCCAAGAGATGGGGTACAACAGTTTCGAGACCCAGTACTTC
CASSQEMGYNSFETQYF
>TRBV13|TRBJ2-7|-|14|TRBD1
TGTGCCAGCAGCCACGGACAGGGGGCCTACGAGCAGTACTTC
CASSHGQGAYEQYF
>TRBV10-3|TRBJ2-2|once|16|-
TGTGCCATCAGTGAGCTTGGGGCAGCGAACACCGGGGAGCTGTTTTTT
CAISELGAANTGELFF
>TRBV6-1|TRBJ1-1|-|17|-
TGTGCCAGCAGTGAGACGTCGACAGCGGGGGTTGGGACTGAAGCTTTCTTT
CASSETSTAGVGTEAFF
>TRBV4-3|TRBJ2-1|-|17|TRBD2
TGCGCCAGCAGCCGTATTACTAGCGGGAGGGCCTGGAATGAGCAGTTCTTC
CASSRITSGRAWNEQFF
>TRBV28|TRBJ2-1|-|14|-
TGTGCCAGCAGTTCCGTGGGGGGGCTCAATGAGCAGTTCTTC
CASSSVGGLNEQFF
>TRBV20-1|TRBJ1-2|-|11|-
TGCAGTGCTACTGCGAACTATGGCTACACCTTC
CSATANYGYTF